These T cell receptor beta chains were read from a single sample in a study of T cell changes during pregnancy in multiple sclerosis. Only in-frame clones appear in the TCRdb table, and some are missing; sequencing was by immunoSEQ multiplex PCR. The sample includes about 50,000 clones, 80% to 95% of them seen just once. The starting material was CD4+ T cells from peripheral blood mononuclear cells, obtained in the second trimester of pregnancy. The origin of the receptors is a female donor with multiple sclerosis, enrolled in a pregnancy study. Both conserved end residues are part of each CDR3. D genes are given only for firm matches. A row's size may be missing; if present it is once, few, many or a size class.

NA,TRBJ1-1,NA,TRBV18,CASSPRQSNTEAFF,TGTGCCAGCTCCCCAAGACAGTCTAACACTGAAGCTTTCTTT
TRBD1,TRBJ2-1,NA,TRBV18,CASSPRDRYNEQFF,TGTGCCAGCTCACCCCGGGACAGGTACAATGAGCAGTTCTTC
TRBD1,TRBJ1-5,once,TRBV19,CASSMTGMNNQPQHF,TGTGCCAGTAGTATGACAGGGATGAACAATCAGCCCCAGCATTTT
TRBD1,TRBJ2-1,NA,TRBV7-3,CASSPRTGRVNEQFF,TGTGCCAGCAGCCCTAGGACAGGGCGTGTCAATGAGCAGTTCTTC
NA,TRBJ1-1,NA,TRBV6-5,CASSSPTPPGAEAFF,TGTGCCAGCAGTTCCCCGACCCCTCCAGGGGCTGAAGCTTTCTTT
TRBD1,TRBJ1-6,NA,TRBV5-6,CASSLRTGGSPLHF,TGTGCCAGCAGCTTACGGACAGGCGGTTCACCCCTCCACTTT
NA,TRBJ2-5,NA,TRBV6-1,CASSRRGETQYF,TGTGCCAGCAGTCGACGGGGAGAGACCCAGTACTTC
NA,TRBJ2-7,NA,TRBV21-1,CASTPTGESNEQYF,TGTGCCAGCACCCCGACAGGGGAGAGTAACGAGCAGTACTTC
NA,TRBJ1-1,NA,TRBV5-5,CASSLDGGQSWAFF,TGTGCCAGCAGCTTGGATGGTGGACAGTCTTGGGCTTTCTTT
NA,TRBJ1-1,NA,TRBV7-8,CASSNSGDTEAFF,TGTGCCAGCAGCAACTCAGGGGACACTGAAGCTTTCTTT
NA,TRBJ2-7,NA,TRBV9,CASSVGGPSSYEQYF,TGTGCCAGCAGCGTAGGAGGGCCAAGCTCCTACGAGCAGTACTTC
TRBD1,TRBJ1-6,NA,TRBV7-8,CASSLGYRGSYNSPLHF,TGTGCCAGCAGCTTAGGCTACAGGGGCTCCTATAATTCACCCCTCCACTTT
NA,TRBJ2-5,NA,TRBV5-1,CASSSTGGREETQYF,TGCGCCAGCAGTTCTACTGGGGGCCGAGAAGAGACCCAGTACTTC
TRBD1,TRBJ1-5,NA,TRBV6-1,CASGDRGDQPQHF,TGTGCCAGCGGGGACAGGGGGGATCAGCCCCAGCATTTT
TRBD1,TRBJ1-6,NA,TRBV7-9,CASSPSGGLISPLHF,TGTGCCAGCAGCCCATCAGGGGGCTTAATTTCACCCCTCCACTTT
NA,TRBJ2-5,once,TRBV5-1,CASSLVSEETQYF,TGCGCCAGCAGCTTGGTGTCAGAAGAGACCCAGTACTTC
TRBD2,TRBJ2-3,NA,TRBV5-1,CASTLSGGSTDTQYF,TGCGCCAGCACCTTAAGCGGGGGGTCAACAGATACGCAGTATTTT